One and the same sample provided the 2 T cell receptor beta chains below, sequenced in a study of blood T cell repertoires in COVID-19. Only in-frame clones appear in the TCRdb table, and some are missing; sequencing was by immunoSEQ multiplex PCR. The table records about 99,000 clones, roughly 89% of them present only once. Sequenced input: peripheral blood. These receptors originate from a man aged 65 to 79 with active or convalescent COVID-19.

This clone was detected only a few times. The gene calls are TRBV5-1 and TRBJ2-1, with 7 bases matching TRBD1. Looked up from germline, CDR1 is SGHRS and CDR2 is YFSETQ. CDR3 size: 15 residues. Trimming took 4 bases from V and 5 from J; bases not matched to a gene: 9. CDR3 nucleotide sequence: TGCGCCAGCAGCCCGCAGGGGGTTCCGGACAATGAGCAGTTCTTC. It encodes CASSPQGVPDNEQFF.

The chain links TRBV28 to TRBJ1-2, with D perhaps TRBD1 (6 bases). CDR3 length: 12 amino acids. Trimming cost V 5 bases and J 4 bases, with 8 bases left between them. Germline CDR1 MDHEN, CDR2 SYDVKM. As DNA, the CDR3 is TGTGCCAGCAGTGGACAGTTCTATGGCTACACCTTC. Translated, it gives CASSGQFYGYTF.